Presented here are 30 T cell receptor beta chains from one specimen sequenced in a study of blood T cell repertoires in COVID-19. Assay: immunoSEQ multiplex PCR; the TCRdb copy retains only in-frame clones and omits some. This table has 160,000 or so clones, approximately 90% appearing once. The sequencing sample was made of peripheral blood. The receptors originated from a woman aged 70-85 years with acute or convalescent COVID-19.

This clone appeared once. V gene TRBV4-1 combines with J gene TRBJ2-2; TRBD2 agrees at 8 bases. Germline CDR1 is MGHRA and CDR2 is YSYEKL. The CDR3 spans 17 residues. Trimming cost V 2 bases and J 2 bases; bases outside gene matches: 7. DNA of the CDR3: TGCGCCAGCAGCCAACTGGCGGGGGGCCGCAACACCGGGGAGCTGTTTTTT. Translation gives CASSQLAGGRNTGELFF.

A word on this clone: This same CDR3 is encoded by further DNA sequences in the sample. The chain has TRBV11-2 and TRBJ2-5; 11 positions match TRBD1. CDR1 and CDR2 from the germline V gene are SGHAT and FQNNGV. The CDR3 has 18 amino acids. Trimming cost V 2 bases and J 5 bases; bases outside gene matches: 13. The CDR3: CASSLRGGGTGGVETQYF. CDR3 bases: TGTGCCAGCAGCTTAAGGGGGGGCGGGACAGGGGGAGTGGAGACCCAGTACTTC. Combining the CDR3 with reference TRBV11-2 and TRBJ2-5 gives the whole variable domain EAGVAQSPRYKIIEKRQSVAFWCNPISGHATLYWYQQILGQGPKLLIQFQNNGVVDDSQLPKDRFSAERLKGVDSTLKIQPAKLEDSAVYLCASSLRGGGTGGVETQYFGPGTRLLVL.

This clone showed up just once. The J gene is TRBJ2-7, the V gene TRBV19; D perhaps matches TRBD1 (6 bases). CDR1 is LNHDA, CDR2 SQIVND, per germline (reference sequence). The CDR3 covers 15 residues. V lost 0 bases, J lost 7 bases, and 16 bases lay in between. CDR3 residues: CASSIDRGHKEEQYF. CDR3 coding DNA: TGTGCCAGTAGTATAGATCGGGGACACAAGGAGGAGCAGTACTTC.

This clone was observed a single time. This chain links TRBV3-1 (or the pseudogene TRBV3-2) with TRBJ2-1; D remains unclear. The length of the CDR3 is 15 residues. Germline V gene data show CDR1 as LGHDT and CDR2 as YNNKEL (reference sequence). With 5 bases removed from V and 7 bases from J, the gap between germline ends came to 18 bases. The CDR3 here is CASSFSFPLPNEQFF. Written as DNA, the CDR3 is TGTGCCAGCAGCTTTTCCTTCCCCCTCCCGAATGAGCAGTTCTTC.

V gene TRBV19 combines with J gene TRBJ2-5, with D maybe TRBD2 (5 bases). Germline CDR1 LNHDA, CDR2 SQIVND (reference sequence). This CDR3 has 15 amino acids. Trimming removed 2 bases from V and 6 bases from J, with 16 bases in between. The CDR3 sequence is CASSIWTLWGKTQYF. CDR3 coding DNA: TGTGCCAGTAGTATATGGACTCTTTGGGGAAAGACCCAGTACTTC.

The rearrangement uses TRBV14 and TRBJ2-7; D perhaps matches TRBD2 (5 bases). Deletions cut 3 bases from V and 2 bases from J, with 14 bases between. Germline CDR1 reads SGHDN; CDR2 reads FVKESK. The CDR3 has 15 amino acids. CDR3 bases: TGTGCCAGCAGCCACCCGTGGAGGAGACCCTACGAGCAGTACTTC. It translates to CASSHPWRRPYEQYF.

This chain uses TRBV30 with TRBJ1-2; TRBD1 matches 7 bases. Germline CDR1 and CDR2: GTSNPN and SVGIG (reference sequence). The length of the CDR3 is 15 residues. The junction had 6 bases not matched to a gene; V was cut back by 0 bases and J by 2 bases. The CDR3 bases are TGTGCCTGGAGTGTACCGGACAGGCCCAACTATGGCTACACCTTC. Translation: CAWSVPDRPNYGYTF.

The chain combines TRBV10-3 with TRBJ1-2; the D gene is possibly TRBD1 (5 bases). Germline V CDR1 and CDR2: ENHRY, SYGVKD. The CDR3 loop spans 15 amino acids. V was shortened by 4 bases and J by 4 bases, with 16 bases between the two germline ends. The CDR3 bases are TGTGCCATCAGTGGGACGGAGGGGTCAGTCTATGGCTACACCTTC. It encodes CAISGTEGSVYGYTF.

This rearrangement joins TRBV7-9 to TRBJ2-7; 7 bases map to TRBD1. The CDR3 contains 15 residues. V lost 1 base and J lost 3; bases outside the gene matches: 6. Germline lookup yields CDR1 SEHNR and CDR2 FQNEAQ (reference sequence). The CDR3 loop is CASSLEVTGSYEQYV. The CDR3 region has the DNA TGTGCCAGCAGCTTAGAAGTGACAGGGAGCTACGAGCAGTACGTC.

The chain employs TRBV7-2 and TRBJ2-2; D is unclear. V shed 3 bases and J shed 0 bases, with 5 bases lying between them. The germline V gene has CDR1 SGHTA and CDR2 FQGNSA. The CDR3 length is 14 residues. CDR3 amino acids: CASSFGANTGELFF. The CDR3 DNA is TGTGCCAGCAGCTTTGGAGCGAACACCGGGGAGCTGTTTTTT. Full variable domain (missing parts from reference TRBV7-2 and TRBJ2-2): GAGVSQSPSNKVTEKGKDVELRCDPISGHTALYWYRQSLGQGLEFLIYFQGNSAPDKSGLPSDRFSAERTGGSVSTLTIQRTQQEDSAVYLCASSFGANTGELFFGEGSRLTVL.

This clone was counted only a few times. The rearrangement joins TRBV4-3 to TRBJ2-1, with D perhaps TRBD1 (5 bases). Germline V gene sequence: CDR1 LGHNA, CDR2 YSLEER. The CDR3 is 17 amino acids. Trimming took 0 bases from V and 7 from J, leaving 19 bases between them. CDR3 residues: CASSQDLSWGVGNEQFF. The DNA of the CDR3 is TGCGCCAGCAGCCAAGATCTGTCTTGGGGCGTCGGGAATGAGCAGTTCTTC.

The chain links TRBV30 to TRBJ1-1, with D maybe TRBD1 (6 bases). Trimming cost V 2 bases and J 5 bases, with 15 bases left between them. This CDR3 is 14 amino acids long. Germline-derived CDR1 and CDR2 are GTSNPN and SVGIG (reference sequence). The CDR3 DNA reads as TGTGCCTGGAGTAAAAGGGGGGGGAGAACTGAAGCTTTCTTT. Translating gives CAWSKRGGRTEAFF.

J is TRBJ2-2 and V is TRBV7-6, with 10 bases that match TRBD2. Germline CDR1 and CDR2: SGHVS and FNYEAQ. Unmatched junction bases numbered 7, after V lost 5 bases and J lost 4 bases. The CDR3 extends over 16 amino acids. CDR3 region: CASSKLAGAVTGELFF. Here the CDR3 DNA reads TGTGCCAGCAGCAAGCTAGCGGGGGCCGTCACCGGGGAGCTGTTTTTT.

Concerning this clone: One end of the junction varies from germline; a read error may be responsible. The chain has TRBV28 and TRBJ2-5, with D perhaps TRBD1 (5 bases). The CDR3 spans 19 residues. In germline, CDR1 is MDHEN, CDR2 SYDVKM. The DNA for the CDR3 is TGTGCCAGCAGCTTATATAAGATCTACGGCAGGGCCTCAACAGAGACCCAGTACTTC. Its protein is CASSLYKIYGRASTETQYF.

The CDR3 DNA reads TGTGCCAGCAGCTTAGTCCGGGGGGGCTACACCTTC. Translation: CASSLVRGGYTF. The V and J genes are TRBV7-9 and TRBJ1-2, with TRBD1 as a possible D gene (5 bases). Germline V gene lookup returns CDR1 SEHNR and CDR2 FQNEAQ (reference sequence). V was shortened by 1 base and J by 8 bases, with 8 bases between the two germline ends. The CDR3 has 12 residues.

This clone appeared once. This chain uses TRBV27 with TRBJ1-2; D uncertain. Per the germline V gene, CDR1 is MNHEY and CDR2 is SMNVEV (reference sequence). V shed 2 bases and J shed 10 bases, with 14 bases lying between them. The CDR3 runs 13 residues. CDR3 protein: CASSLRVGLPYTF. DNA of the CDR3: TGTGCCAGCAGTTTAAGAGTTGGGCTGCCCTACACCTTC.

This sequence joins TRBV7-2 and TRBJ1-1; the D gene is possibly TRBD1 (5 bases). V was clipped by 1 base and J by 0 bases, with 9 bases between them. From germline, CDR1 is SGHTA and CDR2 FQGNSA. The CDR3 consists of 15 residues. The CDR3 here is CASSLGQTMNTEAFF. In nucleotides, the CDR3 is TGTGCCAGCAGCTTAGGACAGACCATGAACACTGAAGCTTTCTTT.

The CDR3, as DNA: TGTGCCAGCAGCTTGGATCCGTACAGGGCGGGTAGCTACACCTTC. Translation: CASSLDPYRAGSYTF. This chain joins TRBV5-4 and TRBJ1-2; the D gene is possibly TRBD1 (6 bases). CDR1 and CDR2 (germline): SGHNT, YYREEE (reference sequence). CDR3 size: 15 residues. Trimming shortened V by 0 bases and J by 9 bases, and 18 bases separated the two germline ends.

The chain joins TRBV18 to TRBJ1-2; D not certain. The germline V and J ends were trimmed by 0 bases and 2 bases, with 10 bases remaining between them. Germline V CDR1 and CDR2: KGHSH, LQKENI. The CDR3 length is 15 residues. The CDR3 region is CASSPPNTGNYGYTF. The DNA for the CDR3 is TGTGCCAGCTCACCACCGAACACGGGAAACTATGGCTACACCTTC.

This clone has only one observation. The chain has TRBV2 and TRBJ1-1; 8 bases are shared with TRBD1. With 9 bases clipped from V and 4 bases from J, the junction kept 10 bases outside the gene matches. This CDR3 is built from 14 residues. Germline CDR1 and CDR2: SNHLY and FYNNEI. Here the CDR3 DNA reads TGTGCCAGTACAACTCAGGGGGCTAGCACTGAAGCTTTCTTT. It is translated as CASTTQGASTEAFF.

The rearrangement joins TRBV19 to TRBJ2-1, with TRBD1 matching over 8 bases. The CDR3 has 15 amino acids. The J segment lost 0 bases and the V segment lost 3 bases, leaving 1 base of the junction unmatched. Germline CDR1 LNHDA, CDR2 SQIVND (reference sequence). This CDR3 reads CASSIDRGSYNEQFF. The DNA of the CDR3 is TGTGCCAGTAGTATTGACAGGGGCTCCTACAATGAGCAGTTCTTC.

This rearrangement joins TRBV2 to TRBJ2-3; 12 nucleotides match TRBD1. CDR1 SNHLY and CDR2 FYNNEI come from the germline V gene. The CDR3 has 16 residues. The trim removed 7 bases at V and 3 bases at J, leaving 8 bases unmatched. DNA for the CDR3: TGTGCCAGCAAGGGACCGGGACAGGGGGCAACAGATACGCAGTATTTT. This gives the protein CASKGPGQGATDTQYF.

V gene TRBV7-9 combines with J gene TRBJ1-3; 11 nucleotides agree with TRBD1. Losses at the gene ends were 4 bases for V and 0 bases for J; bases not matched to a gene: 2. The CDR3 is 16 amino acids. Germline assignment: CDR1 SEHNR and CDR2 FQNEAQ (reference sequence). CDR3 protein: CASSWTGGYSGNTIYF. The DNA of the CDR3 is TGTGCCAGCAGCTGGACAGGGGGCTACTCTGGAAACACCATATATTTT.

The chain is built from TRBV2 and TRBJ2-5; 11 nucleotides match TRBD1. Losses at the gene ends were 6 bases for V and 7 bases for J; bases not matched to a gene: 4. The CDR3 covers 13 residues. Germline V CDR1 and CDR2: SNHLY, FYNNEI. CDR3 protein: CASRKGQGVTQYF. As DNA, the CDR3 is TGTGCCAGCAGGAAGGGACAGGGGGTGACCCAGTACTTC. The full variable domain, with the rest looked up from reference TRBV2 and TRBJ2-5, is EPEVTQTPSHQVTQMGQEVILRCVPISNHLYFYWYRQILGQKVEFLVSFYNNEISEKSEIFDDQFSVERPDGSNFTLKIRSTKLEDSAMYFCASRKGQGVTQYFGPGTRLLVL.

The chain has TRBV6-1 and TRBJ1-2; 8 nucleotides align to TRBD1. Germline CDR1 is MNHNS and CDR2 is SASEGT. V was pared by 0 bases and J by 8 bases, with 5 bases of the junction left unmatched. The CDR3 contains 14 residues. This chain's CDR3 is CASSEAFRGRGYTF. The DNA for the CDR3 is TGTGCCAGCAGTGAAGCGTTCAGGGGGCGAGGCTACACCTTC.

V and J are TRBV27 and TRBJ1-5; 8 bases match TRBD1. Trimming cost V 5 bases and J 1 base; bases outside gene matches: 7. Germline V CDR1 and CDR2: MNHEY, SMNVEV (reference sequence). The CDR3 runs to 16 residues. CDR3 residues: CASSPLDRVSNQPQHF. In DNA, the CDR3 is TGTGCCAGCAGTCCCTTGGACAGGGTCAGCAATCAGCCCCAGCATTTT.

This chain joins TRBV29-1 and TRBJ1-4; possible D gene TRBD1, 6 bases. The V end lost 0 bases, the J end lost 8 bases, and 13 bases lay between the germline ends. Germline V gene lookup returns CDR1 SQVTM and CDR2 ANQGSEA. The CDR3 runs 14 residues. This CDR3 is CSVEDRGRGEKLFF. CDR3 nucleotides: TGCAGCGTTGAAGATCGAGGCAGGGGAGAAAAACTGTTTTTT.

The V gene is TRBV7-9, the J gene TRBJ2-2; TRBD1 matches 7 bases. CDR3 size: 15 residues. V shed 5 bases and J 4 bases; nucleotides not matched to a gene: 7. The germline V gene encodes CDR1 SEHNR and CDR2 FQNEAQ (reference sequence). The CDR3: CASSPGDRITGELFF. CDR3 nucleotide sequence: TGTGCCAGCAGCCCTGGGGACAGAATCACCGGGGAGCTGTTTTTT.

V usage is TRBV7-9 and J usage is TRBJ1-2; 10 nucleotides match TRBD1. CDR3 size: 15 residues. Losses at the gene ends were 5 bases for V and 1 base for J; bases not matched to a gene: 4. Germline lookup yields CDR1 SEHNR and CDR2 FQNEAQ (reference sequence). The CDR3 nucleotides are TGTGCCAGCAGCCGGACAGGGGGGATTAACTATGGCTACACCTTC. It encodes CASSRTGGINYGYTF.

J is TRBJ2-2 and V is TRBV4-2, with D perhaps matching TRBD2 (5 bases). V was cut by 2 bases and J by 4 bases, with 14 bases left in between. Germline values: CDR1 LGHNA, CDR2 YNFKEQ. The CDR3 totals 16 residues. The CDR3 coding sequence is TGTGCCAGCAGCCAATTGCTAGCATTAGCCACCGGGGAGCTGTTTTTT. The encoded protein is CASSQLLALATGELFF.